This TCR beta chain originates from a study of control samples from healthy donors and cancer patients. V was clipped by 2 bases and J by 5 bases, with 10 bases between them. CDR3 length equals 14 residues. The germline V gene encodes CDR1 MNHNY and CDR2 SVGAGI (reference sequence). Clones were sequenced by immunoSEQ multiplex PCR, and TCRdb holds only the in-frame ones, with some missing. Among 150,000 or so clones listed, about 90% were seen once. The rearrangement joins TRBV6-6 to TRBJ1-5, with TRBD1 as a possible D gene (5 bases). The sequencing sample was made of blood. This sequence was found in a woman aged 45-59 years in good health. DNA for the CDR3: TGTGCCAGCAGTTACGGGACTCAAGATCAGCCCCAGCATTTT. Its translation is CASSYGTQDQPQHF.